This T cell receptor beta chain appears in the sequencing data of a study of PD-1 and CTLA-4 blockade in melanoma. Generated by immunoSEQ multiplex PCR, the TCRdb table keeps only in-frame clones and is missing some. Among around 16,000 clones listed, 73% were seen once. There are 12 residues in the CDR3. Germline V gives CDR1 SGHDT, CDR2 YYEEEE. Trimming stripped 0 bases from V and 5 bases from J, with 6 bases between. The V gene is TRBV5-6, the J gene TRBJ2-7, with D unclear. The material sequenced was CD8+ T cells from peripheral blood, taken before anti-PD-1 treatment. The source of this sequence is a human donor with melanoma. The CDR3 bases are TGTGCCAGCAGCTTGGAGGCACACGAGCAGTACTTC. This gives the protein CASSLEAHEQYF. The full variable domain, its missing parts supplied by reference TRBV5-6 and TRBJ2-7, is DAGVTQSPTHLIKTRGQQVTLRCSPKSGHDTVSWYQQALGQGPQFIFQYYEEEERQRGNFPDRFSGHQFPNYSSELNVNALLLGDSALYLCASSLEAHEQYFGPGTRLTVT.